The clone carrying this T cell receptor (beta chain) was counted many times. Antigen specificity is unknown. This sample is drawn from a study of T cells in Graves' hyperthyroidism and ophthalmopathy. There are 15 residues in the CDR3. J was trimmed by 3 bases and V by 4 bases; bases with no gene match: 5. The germline gives CDR1 DFQATT, CDR2 SNEGSKA (reference sequence). General study results and limits: Separating ophthalmopathy from stable hyperthyroidism was achieved by a 13 V-J model. Among thyroid clonotypes expanded above 0.001, most also appeared in blood.

Inclusion characteristics of ophthalmopathy patients comprised a Clinical Activity Score of at least 3, a NOSPECS grade of at least 4, and duration under 3 months. PBMCs came from 10 ml fresh peripheral blood. RNA transcripts served as the template for amplifying TCR beta CDR3 regions. When the TCR CDR3 underwent first-round RT-PCR, the HTBI primer set was used. TCRdb independently ran MiXCR on the multiplex PCR reads; one entry per CDR3 protein. The table includes under 600,000 distinct CDR3 sequences, more than 15% detected once. Input material: blood. The V gene is TRBV20-1, the J gene TRBJ2-1, with 11 bases lining up with TRBD2. This receptor was obtained from a woman aged 40-49 years with Graves' ophthalmopathy. The CDR3 bases are TGCAGTGCTACCGCTGGGACTAGCGGCTACAATGAGCAGTTCTTC. This sequence encodes CSATAGTSGYNEQFF.